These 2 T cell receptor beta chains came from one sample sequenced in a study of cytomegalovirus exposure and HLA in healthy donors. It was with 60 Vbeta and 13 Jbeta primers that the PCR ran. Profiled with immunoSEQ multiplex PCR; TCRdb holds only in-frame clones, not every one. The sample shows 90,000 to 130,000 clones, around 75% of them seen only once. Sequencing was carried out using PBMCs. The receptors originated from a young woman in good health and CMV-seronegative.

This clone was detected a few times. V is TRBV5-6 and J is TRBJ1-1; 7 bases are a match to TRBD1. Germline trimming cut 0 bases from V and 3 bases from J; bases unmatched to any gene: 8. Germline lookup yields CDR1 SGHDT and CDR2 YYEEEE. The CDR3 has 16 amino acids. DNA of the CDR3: TGTGCCAGCAGCTTGGGCGGCGGTGGGACAGACACTGAAGCTTTCTTT. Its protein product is CASSLGGGGTDTEAFF. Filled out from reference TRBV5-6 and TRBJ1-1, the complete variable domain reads DAGVTQSPTHLIKTRGQQVTLRCSPKSGHDTVSWYQQALGQGPQFIFQYYEEEERQRGNFPDRFSGHQFPNYSSELNVNALLLGDSALYLCASSLGGGGTDTEAFFGQGTRLTVV.

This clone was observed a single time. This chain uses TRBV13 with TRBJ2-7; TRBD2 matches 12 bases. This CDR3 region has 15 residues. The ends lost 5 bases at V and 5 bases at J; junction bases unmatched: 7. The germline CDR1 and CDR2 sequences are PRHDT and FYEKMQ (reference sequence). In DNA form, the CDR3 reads TGTGCCAGCAGCCTTCGACTAGCGGGGGTGGACGAGCAGTACTTC. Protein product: CASSLRLAGVDEQYF.